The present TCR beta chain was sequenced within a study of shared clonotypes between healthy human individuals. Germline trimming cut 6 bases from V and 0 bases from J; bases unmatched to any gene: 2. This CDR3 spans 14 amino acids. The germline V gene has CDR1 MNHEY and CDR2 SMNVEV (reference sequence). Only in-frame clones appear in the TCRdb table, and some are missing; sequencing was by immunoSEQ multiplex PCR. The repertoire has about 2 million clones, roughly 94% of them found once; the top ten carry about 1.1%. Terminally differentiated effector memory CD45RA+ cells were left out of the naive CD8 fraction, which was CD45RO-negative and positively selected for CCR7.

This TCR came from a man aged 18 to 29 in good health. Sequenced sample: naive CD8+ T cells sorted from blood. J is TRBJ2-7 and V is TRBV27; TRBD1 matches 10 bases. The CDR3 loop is CASSDRGPSYEQYF. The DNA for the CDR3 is TGTGCCAGCAGCGACAGGGGGCCCTCCTACGAGCAGTACTTC.